These T cell receptor beta chains were read from a single sample in a study of T-cell memory formation after mild COVID-19. Each CDR3 protein is one row after TCRdb ran MiXCR on the 5' RACE reads. Here the sample spans under 400,000 distinct CDR3 sequences, 25% to 30% being singletons. The sequencing input was PBMCs or a T cell subset sorted from them (not recorded which). The origin of the receptors is an adult woman who had mild COVID-19 (a few samples of this study predate the infection). Cell type and time point are not known. Both conserved end residues are part of each CDR3.

v_gene | CDR3aa
TRBV6-1 | CASRKTGDHQPQHF
TRBV20-1 | CSARGSNEQFF
TRBV2 | CASRGDRGLETQYF
TRBV20-1 | CSAPKGLRADTQYF
TRBV5-6 | CASMMEASGAQETQYF
TRBV3-1 | CASSPTGTGLGGGYTF
TRBV11-2 | CASSLMTGTYNEQFF
TRBV5-1 | CACNGPDTDTQYF
TRBV4-2 | CASSQDLRQGWKGYTF
TRBV5-1 | CASSATGTGDSPLHF
TRBV3-1 | CASSPEAGRGTGELFF
TRBV4-1 | CASSQARAGGTEAFF
TRBV29-1 | CSVGGGTSGYEQYF
TRBV3-1 | CASSRPPGELFF
TRBV20-1 | CSARDRLLAGANNEQFF
TRBV27 | CASRWTSGAYEQYF
TRBV27 | CASSTRGGQPQHF
TRBV24-1 | CATSDFTNSGANVLTF
TRBV20-1 | CSAVGYSYNSPLHF
TRBV27 | CASTQQGMNTEAFF
TRBV12-3/TRBV12-4 | CASSLGRRGSGNQPQHF
TRBV7-2 | CASSLARAQPQHF
TRBV10-3 | CAILDSGAGYEQYF
TRBV11-2 | CASSALGQEYGYTF
TRBV7-7 | CASTGTGQETQYF
TRBV7-2 | CASSSKRGLAEQYF
TRBV27 | CASSFWPGQTEAFF
TRBV24-1 | CATSDRTGNEQFF
TRBV15 | CATSTRTGRNTGELFF
TRBV9 | CASSDRGLAPDTQYF
TRBV4-1 | CASSLIAGGLVATQYF
TRBV30 | CAWSPSDKLNYGYTF
TRBV7-2 | CASSLANDREKLFF
TRBV5-1 | CASSLAERTDEQFF
TRBV7-2 | CASSSLGWGGETQYF
TRBV5-1 | CASSPDGGQTQYF
TRBV4-3 | CASSQVAGSGTDTQYF
TRBV27 | CASSPHGWSGGGNEQFF
TRBV30 | CAWSVLLTDTQYF
TRBV6-6 | CASGGSYEQYF
TRBV7-9 | CASSYPPGQGSYEQYF
TRBV11-2 | CASSLGLRLASEEQYF
TRBV2 | CASSEAGPYSLSYEQYF
TRBV5-5 | CASSHMRGVLKTQYF
TRBV29-1 | CSVGTSGRTDTQYF
TRBV29-1 | CSVEVPSGNYNEQFF
TRBV5-1 | CASSLRAHTEAFF
TRBV20-1 | CSARDEGANTGELFF
TRBV30 | CAWGTGWSYEQYF
TRBV2 | CASSSTGSNQPQHF
TRBV4-2 | CASSQEKVRRTIYF
TRBV12-3/TRBV12-4 | CASSFSRGQSPYF
TRBV2 | CASTPELAGEETQYF
TRBV5-6 | CASSLGAGVFRETQYF